Listed below are T cell receptor beta chains from one sample, sequenced in a study of cytomegalovirus exposure and HLA in healthy donors. Assay: immunoSEQ multiplex PCR; the TCRdb copy retains only in-frame clones and omits some. The sample includes under 150,000 clones, approximately 80% of them seen just once. Input material: PBMCs. The source is a woman aged 25 to 45 in good health and CMV-seropositive. Both conserved end residues are trimmed from each CDR3. The order of the fields is J gene, V gene, CDR3 protein.

TRBJ1-5	TRBV6-1	ASSETGANQPQH
TRBJ1-3	TRBV19	ASNTGTSPGNTIY
TRBJ2-3	TRBV9	ASSGDGGTDTQY
TRBJ1-1	TRBV13	ASSIRGPEAF
TRBJ1-5	TRBV7-9	ASSLTTGQPQH
TRBJ1-2	TRBV16	ASSQYPDGYT
TRBJ2-2	TRBV25-1	ASGALSNTGELF
TRBJ2-2	TRBV29-1	SGGTGLGTGELF
TRBJ2-5	TRBV2	ASDNPRNAHQETQY
TRBJ1-1	TRBV5-1	ASSPTSALRNTEAF
TRBJ2-3	TRBV4-1	ASSLGAGAATDTQY
TRBJ2-7	TRBV7-6	ASSLGLAGVYEQY
TRBJ2-3	TRBV29-1	SVISVTDTQY
TRBJ2-4	TRBV5-1	ASMRENIQY
TRBJ2-3	TRBV9	ASSVGAGSTDTQY
TRBJ2-1	TRBV7-3	ASSPRAGDTYNEQF
TRBJ1-5	TRBV4-1	ASSQASGGFNQPQH
TRBJ2-1	TRBV6-6	ASSPDRGEQF
TRBJ1-2	TRBV5-1	ASSRISGGTGTGAHYGYT
TRBJ2-3	TRBV5-1	ASSPVRASTDTQY
TRBJ2-7	TRBV15	ATSREIDRVEQY
TRBJ1-1	TRBV2	ASSEALSAGLDTEAF
TRBJ1-1	TRBV18	ASSPTVAGLKGAF
TRBJ1-1	TRBV9	ASSVGTGGRTEAF
TRBJ2-6	TRBV15	ATSRDGGVGANVLT
TRBJ2-2	TRBV9	ASSVGGGTGELF
TRBJ2-7	TRBV7-9	ASSLAGGSSYEQY
TRBJ1-3	TRBV14	ASSQDRGDSGNTIY
TRBJ1-3	TRBV2	ASGASEGTGNTIY
TRBJ1-5	TRBV7-9	SSSPPGTDRQPQH
TRBJ2-7	TRBV7-9	ASSLGTGTAAYEQY
TRBJ1-3	TRBV29-1	SVEDGLRSGNTIY
TRBJ2-1	TRBV7-3	ASSLGLAGGEQF
TRBJ2-3	TRBV7-3	ASSLPLAGARTDTQY
TRBJ1-3	TRBV5-1	ASSFRGEGNTIY
TRBJ1-2	TRBV6-1	ASSRDSNYGYT
TRBJ1-4	TRBV30	AWSGTSGGYNEKLF
TRBJ2-1	TRBV30	AWSKRDTHEQF
TRBJ1-4	TRBV6-1	ASSRTGGDEKLF
TRBJ2-1	TRBV4-1	ASSQEQGAFYEQF
TRBJ2-3	TRBV30	AWTRLAGASTDTQY
TRBJ2-1	TRBV18	ASSPPGQSLEVQF
TRBJ1-4	TRBV19	ASSHGEKLF
TRBJ2-1	TRBV19	ASIRGTGVYNEQF
TRBJ1-2	TRBV18	ASSPREPSANYGYT
TRBJ2-3	TRBV4-2	ASSQAGGTTDTQY
TRBJ2-7	TRBV30	AWSVGYAQGKPYEQY
TRBJ1-2	TRBV23-1	ASLDRAINYGYT